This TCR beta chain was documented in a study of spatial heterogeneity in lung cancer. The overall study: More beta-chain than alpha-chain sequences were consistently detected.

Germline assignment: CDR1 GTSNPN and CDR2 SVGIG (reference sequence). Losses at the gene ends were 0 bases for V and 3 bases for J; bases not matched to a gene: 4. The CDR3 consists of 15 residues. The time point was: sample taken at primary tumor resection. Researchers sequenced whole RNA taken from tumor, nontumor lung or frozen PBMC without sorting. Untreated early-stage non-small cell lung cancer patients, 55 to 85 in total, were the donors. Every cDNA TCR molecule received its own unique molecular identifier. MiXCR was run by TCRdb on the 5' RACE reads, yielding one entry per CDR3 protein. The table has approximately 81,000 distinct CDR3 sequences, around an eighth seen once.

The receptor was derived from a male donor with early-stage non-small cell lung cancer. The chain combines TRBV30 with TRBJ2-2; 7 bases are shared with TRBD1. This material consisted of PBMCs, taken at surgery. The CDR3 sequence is CAWSVRQGYTGELFF. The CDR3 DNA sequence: TGTGCCTGGAGTGTACGACAGGGATACACCGGGGAGCTGTTTTTT.